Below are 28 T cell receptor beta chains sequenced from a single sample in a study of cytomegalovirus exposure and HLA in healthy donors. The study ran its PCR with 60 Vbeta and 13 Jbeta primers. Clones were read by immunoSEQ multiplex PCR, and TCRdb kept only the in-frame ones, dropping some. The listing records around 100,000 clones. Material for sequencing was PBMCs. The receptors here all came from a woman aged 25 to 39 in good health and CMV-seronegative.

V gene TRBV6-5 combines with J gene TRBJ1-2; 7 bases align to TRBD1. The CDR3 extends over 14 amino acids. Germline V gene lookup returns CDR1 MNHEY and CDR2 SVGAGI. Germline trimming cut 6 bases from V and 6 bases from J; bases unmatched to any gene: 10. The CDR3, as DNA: TGTGCCAGCAGCCGACCTGGGACAGAGGATGGCTACACCTTC. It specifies CASSRPGTEDGYTF.

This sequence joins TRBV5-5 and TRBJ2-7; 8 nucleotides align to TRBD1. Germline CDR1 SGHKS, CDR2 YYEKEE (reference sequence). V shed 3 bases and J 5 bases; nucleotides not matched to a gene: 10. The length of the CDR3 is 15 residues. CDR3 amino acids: CASSSRSDREHEQYF. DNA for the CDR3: TGTGCCAGCAGCTCAAGATCGGACAGGGAACACGAGCAGTACTTC.

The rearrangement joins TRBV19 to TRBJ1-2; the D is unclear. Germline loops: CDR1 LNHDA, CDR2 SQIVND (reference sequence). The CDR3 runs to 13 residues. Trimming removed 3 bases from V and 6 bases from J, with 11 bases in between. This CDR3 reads CASSIGYVDGYTF. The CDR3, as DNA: TGTGCCAGTAGTATCGGGTACGTCGATGGCTACACCTTC. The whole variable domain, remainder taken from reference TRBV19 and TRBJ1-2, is DGGITQSPKYLFRKEGQNVTLSCEQNLNHDAMYWYRQDPGQGLRLIYYSQIVNDFQKGDIAEGYSVSREKKESFPLTVTSAQKNPTAFYLCASSIGYVDGYTFGSGTRLTVV.

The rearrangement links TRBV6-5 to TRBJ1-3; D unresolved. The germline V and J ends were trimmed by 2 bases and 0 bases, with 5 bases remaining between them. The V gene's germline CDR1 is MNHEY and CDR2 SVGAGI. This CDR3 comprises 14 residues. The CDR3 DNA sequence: TGTGCCAGCAGTTACCAGTTCTCTGGAAACACCATATATTTT. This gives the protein CASSYQFSGNTIYF.

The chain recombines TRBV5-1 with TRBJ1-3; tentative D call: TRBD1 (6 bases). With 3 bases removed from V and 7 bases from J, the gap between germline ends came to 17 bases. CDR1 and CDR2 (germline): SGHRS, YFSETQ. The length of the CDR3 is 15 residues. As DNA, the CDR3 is TGCGCCAGCAGCTACGGGACACTTCGCCGCAACACCATATATTTT. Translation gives CASSYGTLRRNTIYF.

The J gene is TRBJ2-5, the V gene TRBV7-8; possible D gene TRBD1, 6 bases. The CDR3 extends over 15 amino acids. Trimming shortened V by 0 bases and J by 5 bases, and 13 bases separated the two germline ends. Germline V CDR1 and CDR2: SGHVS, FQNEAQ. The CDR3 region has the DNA TGTGCCAGCAGCTTAGCCACCACAGGGTCGGAGACCCAGTACTTC. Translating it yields CASSLATTGSETQYF.

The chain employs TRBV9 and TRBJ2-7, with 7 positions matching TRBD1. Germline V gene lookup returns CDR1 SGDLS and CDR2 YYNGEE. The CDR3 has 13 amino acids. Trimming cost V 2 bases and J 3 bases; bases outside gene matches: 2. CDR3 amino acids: CASSVRQGYEQYF. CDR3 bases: TGTGCCAGCAGCGTCAGACAGGGCTACGAGCAGTACTTC.

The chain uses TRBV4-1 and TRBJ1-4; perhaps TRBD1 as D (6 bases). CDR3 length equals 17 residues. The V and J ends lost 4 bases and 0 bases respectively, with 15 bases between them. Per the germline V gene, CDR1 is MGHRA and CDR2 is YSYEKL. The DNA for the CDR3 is TGCGCCAGCAGCCGAGAGCCCAACAGGGCAACTAATGAAAAACTGTTTTTT. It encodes CASSREPNRATNEKLFF.

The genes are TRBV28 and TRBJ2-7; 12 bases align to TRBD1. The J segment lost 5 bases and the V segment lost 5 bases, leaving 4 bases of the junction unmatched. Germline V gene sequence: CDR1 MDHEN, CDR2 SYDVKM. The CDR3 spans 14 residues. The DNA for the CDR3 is TGTGCCAGCAGTAGGGACAGGGGGCGCCACGAGCAGTACTTC. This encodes CASSRDRGRHEQYF.

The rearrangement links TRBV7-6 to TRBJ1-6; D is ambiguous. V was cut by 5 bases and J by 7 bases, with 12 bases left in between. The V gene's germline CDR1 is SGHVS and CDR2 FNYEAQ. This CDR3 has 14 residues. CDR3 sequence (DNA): TGTGCCAGCAGCGCAAATGCGTTGAATTCACCCCTCCACTTT. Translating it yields CASSANALNSPLHF.

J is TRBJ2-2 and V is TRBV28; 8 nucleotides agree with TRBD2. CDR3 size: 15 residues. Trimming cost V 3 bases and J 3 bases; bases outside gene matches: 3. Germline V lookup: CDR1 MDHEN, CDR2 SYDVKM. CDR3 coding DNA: TGTGCCAGCAGTTTGTCCGGGGGGGACACCGGGGAGCTGTTTTTT. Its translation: CASSLSGGDTGELFF.

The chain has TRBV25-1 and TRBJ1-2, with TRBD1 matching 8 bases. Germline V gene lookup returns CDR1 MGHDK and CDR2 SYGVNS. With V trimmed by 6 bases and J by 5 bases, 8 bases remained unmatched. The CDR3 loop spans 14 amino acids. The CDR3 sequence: CASRSGTGRYGYTF. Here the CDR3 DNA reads TGTGCCAGCAGGTCCGGGACAGGCCGATATGGCTACACCTTC.

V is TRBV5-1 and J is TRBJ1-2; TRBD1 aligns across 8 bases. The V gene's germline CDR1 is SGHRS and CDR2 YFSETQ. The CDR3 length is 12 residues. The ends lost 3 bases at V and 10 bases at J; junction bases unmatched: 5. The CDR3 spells CASSSGQVDYTF. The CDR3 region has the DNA TGCGCCAGCAGCTCGGGACAGGTCGACTACACCTTC.

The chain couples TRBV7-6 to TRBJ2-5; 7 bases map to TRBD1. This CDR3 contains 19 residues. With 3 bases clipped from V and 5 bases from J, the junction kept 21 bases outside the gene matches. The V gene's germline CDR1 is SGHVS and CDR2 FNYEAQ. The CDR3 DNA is TGTGCCAGCAGCTTTTTGGGTTACCTACAGGGGTATTCTCGGGAGACCCAGTACTTC. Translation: CASSFLGYLQGYSRETQYF.

The DNA for the CDR3 is TGTGCCAGCAGCCAAGGGCAGGGCTCCTACAATGAGCAGTTCTTC. Its translation: CASSQGQGSYNEQFF. The chain has TRBV4-2 and TRBJ2-1; possible D gene TRBD1, 5 bases. Trimming left V 1 base short and J 0 bases short, with 7 bases between. The length of the CDR3 is 15 residues. Germline CDR1 reads LGHNA; CDR2 reads YNFKEQ.

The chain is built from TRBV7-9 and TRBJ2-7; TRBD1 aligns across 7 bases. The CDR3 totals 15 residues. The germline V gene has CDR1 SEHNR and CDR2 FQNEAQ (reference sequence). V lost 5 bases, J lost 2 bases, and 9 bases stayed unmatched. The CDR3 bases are TGTGCCAGCAGCCCACCGAGGACAGGAACCTACGAGCAGTACTTC. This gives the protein CASSPPRTGTYEQYF.

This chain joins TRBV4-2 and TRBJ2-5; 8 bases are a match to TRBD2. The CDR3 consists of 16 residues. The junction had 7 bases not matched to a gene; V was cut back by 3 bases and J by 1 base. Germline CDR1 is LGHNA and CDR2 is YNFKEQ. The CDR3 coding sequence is TGTGCCAGCAGCCACAGTAGCGGGGAAAGCCAAGAGACCCAGTACTTC. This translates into CASSHSSGESQETQYF.

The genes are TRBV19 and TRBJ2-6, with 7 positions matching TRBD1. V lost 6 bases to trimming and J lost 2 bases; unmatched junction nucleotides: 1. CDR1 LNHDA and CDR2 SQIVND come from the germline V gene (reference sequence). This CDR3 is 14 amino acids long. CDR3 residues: CASRTGTGANVLTF. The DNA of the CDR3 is TGTGCCAGTAGGACAGGGACTGGGGCCAACGTCCTGACTTTC.

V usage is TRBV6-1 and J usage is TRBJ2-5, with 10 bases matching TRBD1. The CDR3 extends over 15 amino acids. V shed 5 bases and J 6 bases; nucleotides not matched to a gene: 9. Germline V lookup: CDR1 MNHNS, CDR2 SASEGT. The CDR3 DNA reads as TGTGCCAGCAGTTTTGACAGGGGGCCGGGGAAGACCCAGTACTTC. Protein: CASSFDRGPGKTQYF.

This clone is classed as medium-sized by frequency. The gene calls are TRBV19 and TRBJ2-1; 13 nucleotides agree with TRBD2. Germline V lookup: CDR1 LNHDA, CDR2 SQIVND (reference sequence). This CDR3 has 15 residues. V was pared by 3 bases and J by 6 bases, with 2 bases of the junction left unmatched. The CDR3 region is CASSIGTSGANEQFF. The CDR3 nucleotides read TGTGCCAGTAGTATTGGGACTAGCGGGGCCAATGAGCAGTTCTTC.

CDR3 in DNA: TGTGCCAGCTCACCACCGACCGTGGCGGGTGAAAAACTGTTTTTT. This sequence encodes CASSPPTVAGEKLFF. The rearrangement joins TRBV18 to TRBJ1-4; no reliable D call. Germline CDR1 is KGHSH and CDR2 is LQKENI. The CDR3 loop spans 15 amino acids. The V gene lost 0 bases and the J gene lost 7 bases, with 12 bases spanning the gap.

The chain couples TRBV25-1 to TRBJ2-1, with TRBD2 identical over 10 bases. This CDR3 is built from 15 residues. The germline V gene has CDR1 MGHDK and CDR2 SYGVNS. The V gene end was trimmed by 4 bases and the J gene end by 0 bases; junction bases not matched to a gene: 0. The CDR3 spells CASSGLAGSYNEQFF. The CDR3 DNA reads TGTGCCAGCAGTGGACTAGCGGGCTCCTACAATGAGCAGTTCTTC.

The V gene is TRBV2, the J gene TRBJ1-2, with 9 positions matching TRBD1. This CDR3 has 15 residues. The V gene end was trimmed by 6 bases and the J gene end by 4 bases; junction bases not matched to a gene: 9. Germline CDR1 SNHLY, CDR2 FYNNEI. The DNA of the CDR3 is TGTGCCAGCAGCGAAAGGACAGGGGTGGGCTATGGCTACACCTTC. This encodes CASSERTGVGYGYTF.

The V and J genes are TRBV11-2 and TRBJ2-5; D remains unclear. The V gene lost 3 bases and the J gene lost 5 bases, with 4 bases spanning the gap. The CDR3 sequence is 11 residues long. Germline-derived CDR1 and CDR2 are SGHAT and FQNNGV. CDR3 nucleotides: TGTGCCAGCAGCTTCCAGGAGACCCAGTACTTC. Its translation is CASSFQETQYF.

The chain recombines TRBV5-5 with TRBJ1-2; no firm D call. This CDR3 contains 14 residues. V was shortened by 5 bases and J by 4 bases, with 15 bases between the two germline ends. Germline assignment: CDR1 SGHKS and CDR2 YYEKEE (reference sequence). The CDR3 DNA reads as TGTGCCAGCAGGGACTTCGACGGACTCTATGGCTACACCTTC. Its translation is CASRDFDGLYGYTF.

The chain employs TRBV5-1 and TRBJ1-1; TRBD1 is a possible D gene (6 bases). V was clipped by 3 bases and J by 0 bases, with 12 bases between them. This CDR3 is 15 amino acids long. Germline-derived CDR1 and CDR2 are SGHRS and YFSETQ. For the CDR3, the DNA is TGCGCCAGCAGCTCCCGGGACACCCTGAACACTGAAGCTTTCTTT. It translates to CASSSRDTLNTEAFF. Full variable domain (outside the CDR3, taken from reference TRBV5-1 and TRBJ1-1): KAGVTQTPRYLIKTRGQQVTLSCSPISGHRSVSWYQQTPGQGLQFLFEYFSETQRNKGNFPGRFSGRQFSNSRSEMNVSTLELGDSALYLCASSSRDTLNTEAFFGQGTRLTVV.

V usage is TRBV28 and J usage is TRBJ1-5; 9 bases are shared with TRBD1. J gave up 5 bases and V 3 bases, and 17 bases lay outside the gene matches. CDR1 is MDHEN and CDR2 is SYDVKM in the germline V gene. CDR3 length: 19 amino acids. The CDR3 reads CASSFYGRTGGGVDQPQHF. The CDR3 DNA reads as TGTGCCAGCAGTTTCTACGGCCGAACAGGGGGCGGCGTGGATCAGCCCCAGCATTTT.

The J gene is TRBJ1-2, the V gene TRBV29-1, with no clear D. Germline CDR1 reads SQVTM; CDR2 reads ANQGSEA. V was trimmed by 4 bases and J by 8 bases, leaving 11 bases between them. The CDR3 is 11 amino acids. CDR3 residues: CSVGEVGGYTF. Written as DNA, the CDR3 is TGCAGCGTTGGTGAGGTTGGCGGCTACACCTTC.